Listed below are T cell receptor beta chains from one sample, sequenced in a study of cytomegalovirus exposure and HLA in healthy donors. Libraries were prepared by immunoSEQ multiplex PCR; TCRdb keeps only in-frame clonotypes and omits some of them. The table has 130,000 or so clones, just under 80% seen once. Sequenced sample: PBMCs. The receptors were sampled from a woman younger than 35 in good health and CMV-seronegative. Both conserved end residues are part of each CDR3. Fields, in order: CDR3 DNA, CDR3 protein, clone size, V gene, J gene, D gene, CDR3 length. The D gene is left open where the match is weak. Size values are once, few and many counts, or a class for expanded clones, and some rows have none.

TGTGCCAGCAGTGTTGTTCCAGGGGGAACTGAAGCTTTCTTT	CASSVVPGGTEAFF	.	TRBV6-1	TRBJ1-1	TRBD1	14
TGTGCCAGTAGTATTAGGGGGGGATACGAGCAGTACTTC	CASSIRGGYEQYF	.	TRBV19	TRBJ2-7	.	13
TGTGCCAGCAGCCGACTAGCGGGGCTCACCGGGGAGCTGTTTTTT	CASSRLAGLTGELFF	.	TRBV5-4	TRBJ2-2	TRBD2	15
TGTGCCATCAGCCAGGGGGCGCCGACGGACACTGAAGCTTTCTTT	CAISQGAPTDTEAFF	few	TRBV10-3	TRBJ1-1	TRBD1	15
TGTGCCACCAGCAGGAACCAGGGGGCTGGAAACACCATATATTTT	CATSRNQGAGNTIYF	.	TRBV15	TRBJ1-3	TRBD1	15
TGTGCCAGCAGCGATATTGGGGGAGGCAACACCGGGGAGCTGTTTTTT	CASSDIGGGNTGELFF	.	TRBV9	TRBJ2-2	.	16
TGTGCCAGCAGCCGGGACAGGGGCCCCGTGGAGCAGTACTTC	CASSRDRGPVEQYF	once	TRBV5-8	TRBJ2-7	TRBD1	14
TGTGCCAGCAAACAGGGTAATGAAAAACTGTTTTTT	CASKQGNEKLFF	.	TRBV6-6	TRBJ1-4	.	12
TGCGCCAGCAGCTTGGCGGTAGCGGGGGGCTCCTACGAGCAGTACTTC	CASSLAVAGGSYEQYF	.	TRBV5-1	TRBJ2-7	TRBD2	16
TGTGCCAGCAGCTTAGATGGGGGAGGGTACAATGAGCAGTTCTTC	CASSLDGGGYNEQFF	.	TRBV7-9	TRBJ2-1	TRBD2	15
TGTGCCAGCAGTTATGGGACAGGGGGCGCGAACACTGAAGCTTTCTTT	CASSYGTGGANTEAFF	.	TRBV6-6	TRBJ1-1	TRBD1	16
TGTGCCAGCACCATCGGGACAGGGGACCACGAGCAGTACTTC	CASTIGTGDHEQYF	.	TRBV6-1	TRBJ2-7	TRBD1	14
TGTGCCAGCAGGGGACAGCCTAACACTGAAGCTTTCTTT	CASRGQPNTEAFF	.	TRBV2	TRBJ1-1	TRBD1	13
TGTGCCAGCAGCTCTCCCGACAGGGCCGGGGGGCAGTACTTC	CASSSPDRAGGQYF	.	TRBV7-9	TRBJ2-7	.	14
TGCGCCAGCACCTCAATGACAGGCACACCCGGGGAGCTGTTTTTT	CASTSMTGTPGELFF	.	TRBV5-1	TRBJ2-2	.	15
TGCGCCAGCAGCCCATCTGGGGAACGGGGCGAGCAGTACTTC	CASSPSGERGEQYF	many	TRBV5-1	TRBJ2-7	.	14
TGTGCCAGCAGCAAGACTAGCGGGAGAGATTACGAGCAGTACTTC	CASSKTSGRDYEQYF	.	TRBV7-8	TRBJ2-7	TRBD2	15
TGTGCCAGTAGTGCCGAGGGGGCTAGGCCTCAAAATGAGCAGTTCTTC	CASSAEGARPQNEQFF	.	TRBV19	TRBJ2-1	TRBD1	16
TGTGCCAGCACCACGCCCGGGAGAACGATAGCTTTCTTT	CASTTPGRTIAFF	.	TRBV28	TRBJ1-1	.	13
TGTGCCAGCAGTGAAGTGGGGGCGGGACAGGGCACCGGGGAGCTGTTTTTT	CASSEVGAGQGTGELFF	.	TRBV6-1	TRBJ2-2	TRBD1	17
TGTGCCAGCAGCTTAGCCCTCCGGGACAGGGTCTCGAACACTGAAGCTTTCTTT	CASSLALRDRVSNTEAFF	.	TRBV7-6	TRBJ1-1	TRBD1	18
TGTGCTACTGCTACCCTGAACACTGAAGCTTTCTTT	CATATLNTEAFF	.	TRBV19	TRBJ1-1	.	12
TGTGCCAGTAGTTGGGGGGAAATTTCGAACACTGAAGCTTTCTTT	CASSWGEISNTEAFF	.	TRBV19	TRBJ1-1	.	15